Presented here are 8 T cell receptor beta chains from one specimen sequenced in a study of cytomegalovirus exposure and HLA in healthy donors. Clones were sequenced by immunoSEQ multiplex PCR, and TCRdb holds only the in-frame ones, with some missing. The data hold some 140,000 clones, with 70% to 90% observed a single time. The sample consisted of PBMCs. The receptors derive from a young man in good health and CMV-seropositive.

The rearrangement uses TRBV7-3 and TRBJ1-1, with TRBD1 as a possible D gene (5 bases). CDR3 length: 14 amino acids. V shed 2 bases and J shed 1 base, with 8 bases lying between them. Germline-derived CDR1 and CDR2 are SGHTA and FQGTGA. The CDR3 region has the DNA TGTGCCAGCAGCTTACTGGGGCGGAACACTGAAGCTTTCTTT. Translated: CASSLLGRNTEAFF.

The V call is TRBV10-2, the J call TRBJ1-4; no clear D gene. CDR1 WSHSY and CDR2 SAAADI come from the germline V gene. The CDR3 runs to 15 residues. Trimming shortened V by 6 bases and J by 0 bases, and 11 bases separated the two germline ends. CDR3 coding DNA: TGCGCCAGCAGACAGACGCCTGCAACTAATGAAAAACTGTTTTTT. This gives the protein CASRQTPATNEKLFF.

This chain connects TRBV6-5 to TRBJ1-2; D might be TRBD1 (5 bases). Germline V CDR1 and CDR2: MNHEY, SVGAGI. This CDR3 has 14 residues. V shed 2 bases and J shed 0 bases, with 7 bases lying between them. CDR3 amino acids: CASSYDSSNYGYTF. For the CDR3, the DNA is TGTGCCAGCAGTTACGACAGCTCTAACTATGGCTACACCTTC.

V and J are TRBV5-1 and TRBJ2-5; tentatively, D is TRBD1 (5 bases). The CDR3 has 14 amino acids. Germline CDR1 reads SGHRS; CDR2 reads YFSETQ. Deletions cut 0 bases from V and 5 bases from J, with 11 bases between. CDR3 sequence reads: CASSLEGAKETQYF. The CDR3 DNA sequence: TGCGCCAGCAGCTTGGAAGGGGCCAAGGAGACCCAGTACTTC.

The chain joins TRBV6-5 to TRBJ2-3; 7 bases are shared with TRBD2. With V trimmed by 3 bases and J by 1 base, 4 bases remained unmatched. Germline CDR1 is MNHEY and CDR2 is SVGAGI. This CDR3 contains 15 residues. This CDR3 reads CASSYSGFRTDTQYF. CDR3 sequence (DNA): TGTGCCAGCAGTTATAGCGGGTTTCGCACAGATACGCAGTATTTT.

The chain has TRBV4-3 and TRBJ2-3; maybe TRBD1 (5 bases). The CDR3 loop spans 15 amino acids. Trimming removed 4 bases at V and 4 bases at J, with 15 bases between. Per the germline V gene, CDR1 is LGHNA and CDR2 is YSLEER. The chain's CDR3 is CASSPASTVPDTQYF. The CDR3 DNA sequence: TGCGCCAGCAGCCCCGCCTCGACAGTTCCAGATACGCAGTATTTT.

The chain is built from TRBV7-2 and TRBJ1-5; the D is unclear. CDR3 length: 14 residues. The germline gives CDR1 SGHTA, CDR2 FQGNSA. The germline V and J ends were trimmed by 5 bases and 5 bases, with 13 bases remaining between them. CDR3 residues: CASSPVPGYQPQHF. CDR3 in DNA: TGTGCCAGCAGCCCTGTGCCGGGGTATCAGCCCCAGCATTTT.

The rearrangement joins TRBV6-4 to TRBJ2-3, with D unclear. The CDR3 spans 14 residues. Trimming took 3 bases from V and 5 from J, leaving 12 bases between them. Germline loops: CDR1 MRHNA, CDR2 SNTAGT. The CDR3 here is CASSEQVPGDTQYF. In nucleotides, the CDR3 is TGTGCCAGCAGTGAGCAGGTCCCCGGAGATACGCAGTATTTT.